Listed below are T cell receptor beta chains from one sample, sequenced in a study of cytotoxic CD8 clonotypes in ibrutinib-treated CLL. TCRdb's copy holds only in-frame clones and misses some; the assay was immunoSEQ multiplex PCR. The sample records about 150,000 clones, about 78% being singletons. The material sequenced was PBMCs, taken after 24 months of ibrutinib treatment. Receptor source: a human donor with chronic lymphocytic leukemia. CDR3s leave out the opening cysteine and the closing phenylalanine or tryptophan. The D gene is left open where the match is weak.

-,TRBV6-6,ASSPPGQGGEKLF
-,TRBV7-6,ASSLGGTGNEQF
-,TRBV10-2,ASWASPYTDTQY
TRBD1,TRBV6-1,ASSQGQRG
TRBD1,TRBV5-5,ASRTGQGNTGELF
-,TRBV5-1,ASSLWETQY
-,TRBV19,ASSSWGTGNTIY
TRBD1,TRBV28,ASSTPQGVYEQY
-,TRBV9,ASSQGDGELF
-,TRBV9,ASSVAGGPGELF
-,TRBV4-3,ASSQAVNRDDSPLH
TRBD1,TRBV18,ASSTSIGTVYEQY
TRBD2,TRBV5-1,ASSLGLAGGLYQETQY
-,TRBV5-1,ASSQTENNEQF
-,TRBV7-9,ASSPRLGAETQY
-,TRBV4-1,ASSQDLARNYGYT
-,TRBV4-1,ASSQGQALETQY
-,TRBV7-6,ASSPWPRALRGKLF
TRBD2,TRBV7-9,ASTPGLAGGEQY
-,TRBV6-5,ASSIRGFNQPQH
-,TRBV29-1,SVDVPQGPKNSYGYT
-,TRBV7-2,ASRRGETQY
TRBD1,TRBV7-2,ATRQGNGDQPQH
-,TRBV2,ASVGMNTEAF
-,TRBV5-1,ASKGATGAYEQY
-,TRBV9,ASSAQGDPVKLF
-,TRBV28,ASAGSSYEQY
-,TRBV5-1,ASSVGTGTGELF
TRBD1,TRBV5-4,ASSLDGTGIANEKLF
-,TRBV7-9,ASSNINTEAF
TRBD1,TRBV5-6,ASNNQGVFGNSPLH
TRBD2,TRBV7-2,ASSLWGLAGGPGEQY
-,TRBV29-1,SVEIGGRNSPLH
TRBD2,TRBV10-1,ASSECGLAAD
TRBD2,TRBV5-1,ASVRTSGGTGELF
-,TRBV5-1,ASWGYNEQF
TRBD1,TRBV5-8,ASSSTGAFAKNIQY
-,TRBV28,ASSQPPLVGEQY
-,TRBV27,ASSLGSSGGYT
-,TRBV30,AWSRPADLTGELF
TRBD2,TRBV7-3,ASSPGGGGYEQY
TRBD1,TRBV6-1,ASSAGQDYGYT
-,TRBV5-1,ASSLLPNQETQY
-,TRBV7-9,ASSDGAPRGYT
-,TRBV5-1,ASSFTGDSYEQY
-,TRBV18,ASSPSSRGATQY
-,TRBV19,ASSIAGSTIYNEQF
-,TRBV10-3,AIRAGLGNEQF
-,TRBV30,AWSVRGGLF
-,TRBV27,AQTNTGELF
-,TRBV2,ASSDIVGRAF
-,TRBV5-4,ASSLEVGGSGNQPQH
TRBD1,TRBV30,AWSATGEYGYT